The clone carrying this T cell receptor (beta chain) was observed a few times. The data are from a study of T cell repertoires in cytomegalovirus infection. Study overall: The public TCR beta signatures pointed to both CMV infection and matching HLA type.

One entry per CDR3 protein results from TCRdb running MiXCR on the reads. Here the sample spans some 700,000 distinct CDR3 sequences, roughly a third being singletons. The CDR3 sequence is 14 residues long. Germline V gene data show CDR1 as SQVTM and CDR2 as ANQGSEA. With 6 bases removed from V and 0 bases from J, the gap between germline ends came to 14 bases. Sequencing used PBMCs. The sequence came from a human donor in good health (CMV status not recorded). Some clones in this sample may be carry-over from other donors' samples. The gene calls are TRBV29-1 and TRBJ1-2; D perhaps matches TRBD1 (5 bases). The CDR3, as DNA: TGCAGCGTCACTCCTCGGGGACCTAACTATGGCTACACCTTC. It yields the protein CSVTPRGPNYGYTF. Full variable domain (outside the CDR3, taken from reference TRBV29-1 and TRBJ1-2): SAVISQKPSRDICQRGTSLTIQCQVDSQVTMMFWYRQQPGQSLTLIATANQGSEATYESGFVIDKFPISRPNLTFSTLTVSNMSPEDSSIYLCSVTPRGPNYGYTFGSGTRLTVV.